This T cell receptor beta chain was identified during a study of spatial heterogeneity in lung cancer. At the level of the study: Consistent detection of more beta-chain than alpha-chain sequences was observed. Counts of TCR transcripts in tumor regions correlated strongly with a matched bulk RNA-seq T cell module score.

Study-wide findings and caveats: Expanded alpha and beta TCR counts within tumors tracked tumor mutation counts. Ubiquitous and regional nonsynonymous mutation counts were tracked by ubiquitous and regional expanded TCR counts, respectively.

CDR3 length: 16 amino acids. Trimming stripped 1 base from V and 4 bases from J, with 15 bases between. The germline gives CDR1 SGHVS, CDR2 FQNEAQ. Via MiXCR, TCRdb re-called the 5' RACE reads, giving one row per CDR3 protein. The table records about 21,000 distinct CDR3 sequences, about 2.7% of them present only once. This clonotype is judged medium-sized. Its specificity is unknown. Time point of the sample: sample taken at primary tumor resection. This receptor was taken from a male donor with early-stage non-small cell lung cancer. V and J are TRBV7-8 and TRBJ2-3; D is possibly TRBD1 or TRBD2 (5 bases each). The sequencing here drew on lung tumor tissue, taken at surgery. The CDR3 DNA sequence: TGTGCCAGCAGCTTAGTAGGGGCAAGGGGACCAGATACGCAGTATTTT. It encodes CASSLVGARGPDTQYF.